A selection of T cell receptor delta chains follows, all from one sample in a study of intestinal T cells in coeliac disease. TCRdb called clones anew from the multiplex PCR reads with CATT. Its table records approximately 87 delta-chain clones. What was sequenced was a duodenal biopsy. All receptors come from a human donor who served as a control with a normal duodenal biopsy, not a healthy volunteer. Both conserved end residues are part of each CDR3. The D gene is left open where the match is weak. Rows may omit the clone size; those that give it use once, few, many or a size class.

cdr3_nt,cdr3_aa,d_call,clone_size,v_call,j_call
TGTGCAGCAAGAGGGACCTACAAGCCTGTACTGGGGGAAACGCGCGACACCGATAAACTCATCTTT,CAARGTYKPVLGETRDTDKLIF,TRDD3,hyperexpanded,TRAV29/DV5,TRDJ1
TGTGCCTGTGGCCCAACTGGGGGATACGCACAGTGCTACAAAACCTACAGAGACCTGTACAAAAACTGCAGGGGCAAAAAACTCATCTTT,CACGPTGGYAQCYKTYRDLYKNCRGKKLIF,TRDD3,NA,TRDV2,TRDJ1
TGTGCCTTCCCGTTGGGGGCGCTACCCCTGATCTTT,CAFPLGALPLIF,NA,NA,TRDV2,TRDJ4
TGTGCCTGTGACCTTCTGGACCTCAACACCGATAAACTCATCTTT,CACDLLDLNTDKLIF,NA,NA,TRDV2,TRDJ1
TGTGCTCTTGGGGAACAAGGTCCTACTCTGGGAGCACCGTACACCGATAAACTCATCTTT,CALGEQGPTLGAPYTDKLIF,NA,hyperexpanded,TRDV1,TRDJ1
TGCAGTGTACTTCTGCCCCCGAAGAGGGGGATACGCGCCCGGTACACCGATAAACTCATCTTT,CSVLLPPKRGIRARYTDKLIF,TRDD3,few,TRAV29/DV5,TRDJ1
TGTGCCTGTCCCCGCTGGGGGATTCACGCGGGGACTTACACCGATAAACTCATCTTT,CACPRWGIHAGTYTDKLIF,TRDD3,NA,TRDV2,TRDJ1
TGTGCCTTCCTACCTGGACTGGGGGATATTGATTCGACCGATAAACTCATCTTT,CAFLPGLGDIDSTDKLIF,TRDD3,NA,TRDV2,TRDJ1
TGTGCTCTTGGGGAACTAGGGCTAACCAAATTATTAGATGTGTGGGGGATACGGTCAGGGACCGATAAACTCATCTTT,CALGELGLTKLLDVWGIRSGTDKLIF,TRDD3,hyperexpanded,TRDV1,TRDJ1
TGTGCTCTTGGGGAACGGGAATTTCTCCTGAACATGCTTACTACTGGGGGCCCCTTAGGGCTCATCTTT,CALGEREFLLNMLTTGGPLGLIF,TRDD3,NA,TRDV1,TRDJ1
TGTGCTCTTGGGGATCACACCGATAAACTCATCTTT,CALGDHTDKLIF,NA,few,TRDV1,TRDJ1
NA,CSVLLCRKRDLQACTGETRDTDKLIF,NA,NA,TRAV29/DV5,TRDJ1